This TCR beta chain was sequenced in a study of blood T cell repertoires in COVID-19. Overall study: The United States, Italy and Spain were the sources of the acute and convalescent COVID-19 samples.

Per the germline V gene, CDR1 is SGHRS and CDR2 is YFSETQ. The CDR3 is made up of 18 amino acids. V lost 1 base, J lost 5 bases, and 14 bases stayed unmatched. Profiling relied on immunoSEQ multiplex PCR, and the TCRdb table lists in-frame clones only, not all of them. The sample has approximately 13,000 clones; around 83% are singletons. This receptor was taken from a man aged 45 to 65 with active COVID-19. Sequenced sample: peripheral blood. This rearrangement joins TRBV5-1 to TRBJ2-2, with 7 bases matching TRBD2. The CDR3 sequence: CASSLLAEGSSWTGELFF. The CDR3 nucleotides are TGCGCCAGCAGCTTGCTAGCGGAAGGGTCCTCGTGGACCGGGGAGCTGTTTTTT.